The 13 T cell receptor beta chains below were found in one sample sequenced in a study of neoadjuvant anti-PD-1 for oral cavity cancer (dated by TCRdb to the early 2020s). Library generation was performed with the immunoSEQ multiplex PCR assay. The table was pulled from immuneACCESS by TCRdb, which kept in-frame rearrangements only. Such tables lose some clones; where checked, under half of the loss comes from unresolved V genes, and the rest has no known cause. For this sample the table gives more than 13,000 clones, of which around 74% were detected only once. The ten largest make up approximately 2% of the sample. Reading the label with the study, this specimen's time point is: after neoadjuvant nivolumab, at surgical resection. The sequencing here drew on PBMCs, taken after nivolumab (anti-PD-1) treatment. These receptors came from a person aged 35 to 85 with oral cavity squamous cell carcinoma.

In nucleotides, the CDR3 is TGTGCTAGTGGTTTTGGGCGGGAGGGCACCGGGGAGCTGTTTTTT. This gives the protein CASGFGREGTGELFF. This chain links TRBV12-5 with TRBJ2-2; 9 positions agree with TRBD2. V dropped 3 bases and J dropped 4; count of bases not matched to a gene: 3. Germline V lookup: CDR1 LGHNT, CDR2 FRNRAP. There are 15 residues in the CDR3.

V and J are TRBV6-5 and TRBJ1-1; perhaps TRBD1 as D (6 bases). The V gene's germline CDR1 is MNHEY and CDR2 SVGAGI. The CDR3 extends over 13 amino acids. V dropped 6 bases and J dropped 3 bases, with 11 bases sitting between them. CDR3 sequence (DNA): TGTGCCAGCAGGAGACAGGTGGACACTGAAGCTTTCTTT. Translation gives CASRRQVDTEAFF.

This clone was seen a few times. The V call is TRBV27, the J call TRBJ2-3; D is unresolved. Germline loops: CDR1 MNHEY, CDR2 SMNVEV (reference sequence). There are 13 residues in the CDR3. V was clipped by 2 bases and J by 4 bases, with 7 bases between them. CDR3 bases: TGTGCCAGCAGTTTAGCACTGGCAGATACGCAGTATTTT. This gives the protein CASSLALADTQYF.

This clone appeared a few times. The chain recombines TRBV11-2 with TRBJ1-2, with unresolved D. This CDR3 has 12 residues. Trimming took 5 bases from V and 4 from J, leaving 8 bases between them. Germline lookup yields CDR1 SGHAT and CDR2 FQNNGV. The CDR3 sequence is CASSPQGYGYTF. The CDR3 coding sequence is TGTGCCAGCAGCCCGCAAGGCTATGGCTACACCTTC. The complete variable domain, with remaining parts taken from reference TRBV11-2 and TRBJ1-2, reads EAGVAQSPRYKIIEKRQSVAFWCNPISGHATLYWYQQILGQGPKLLIQFQNNGVVDDSQLPKDRFSAERLKGVDSTLKIQPAKLEDSAVYLCASSPQGYGYTFGSGTRLTVV.

This clone was counted a single time. V is TRBV6-5 and J is TRBJ1-3; D not certain. In germline, CDR1 is MNHEY, CDR2 SVGAGI. The CDR3 is 16 amino acids. Deletions cut 0 bases from V and 4 bases from J, with 13 bases between. The CDR3 spells CASSYSRQSEGNTIYF. For the CDR3, the DNA is TGTGCCAGCAGTTACTCGAGACAAAGCGAAGGAAACACCATATATTTT.

This chain uses TRBV7-6 with TRBJ2-7, with unresolved D. CDR3 length: 11 residues. Germline CDR1 SGHVS, CDR2 FNYEAQ. Deletions cut 2 bases from V and 5 bases from J, with 4 bases between. Written as DNA, the CDR3 is TGTGCCAGCAGCTTACTAAACGAGCAGTACTTC. Residues: CASSLLNEQYF.

The chain carries TRBV13 and TRBJ1-1, with D tentatively TRBD1 (6 bases). V was cut by 3 bases and J by 3 bases, with 11 bases left in between. Germline V lookup: CDR1 PRHDT, CDR2 FYEKMQ (reference sequence). The CDR3 length is 14 residues. DNA for the CDR3: TGTGCCAGCAGCTTCCGGGGGGCCGACACTGAAGCTTTCTTT. It codes for CASSFRGADTEAFF. Together with reference TRBV13 and TRBJ1-1, the CDR3 gives the full variable domain: AAGVIQSPRHLIKEKRETATLKCYPIPRHDTVYWYQQGPGQDPQFLISFYEKMQSDKGSIPDRFSAQQFSDYHSELNMSSLELGDSALYFCASSFRGADTEAFFGQGTRLTVV.

This rearrangement joins TRBV5-1 to TRBJ2-7; 14 nucleotides agree with TRBD2. From germline, CDR1 is SGHRS and CDR2 YFSETQ. CDR3 length: 18 residues. V was clipped by 4 bases and J by 6 bases; unmatched bases: 15. The CDR3 DNA is TGCGCCAGCAGCCCCGTCCCGGGACTAGCGGGAGTGGTAAGCGAGCAGTACTTC. Protein product: CASSPVPGLAGVVSEQYF.

The gene calls are TRBV5-4 and TRBJ2-1, with D perhaps matching TRBD2 (6 bases). V was pared by 0 bases and J by 0 bases, with 10 bases between. The CDR3 contains 16 residues. CDR1 and CDR2 from the germline V gene are SGHNT and YYREEE (reference sequence). As DNA, the CDR3 is TGTGCCAGCAGCTTGGCTCGGGGGAGCTCCTACAATGAGCAGTTCTTC. Translation: CASSLARGSSYNEQFF. Using reference TRBV5-4 and TRBJ2-1 for the parts outside the CDR3, the full variable domain is ETGVTQSPTHLIKTRGQQVTLRCSSQSGHNTVSWYQQALGQGPQFIFQYYREEENGRGNFPPRFSGLQFPNYSSELNVNALELDDSALYLCASSLARGSSYNEQFFGPGTRLTVL.

The V call is TRBV10-3, the J call TRBJ2-5; 9 bases are shared with TRBD1. The CDR3 covers 15 residues. V was pared by 3 bases and J by 4 bases, with 6 bases of the junction left unmatched. The germline V gene has CDR1 ENHRY and CDR2 SYGVKD. CDR3 amino acids: CAISDLQGARETQYF. Here the CDR3 DNA reads TGTGCCATCAGTGACCTACAGGGGGCGCGAGAGACCCAGTACTTC.

The sample holds a few counts of this clone. The chain recombines TRBV9 with TRBJ1-2; D is perhaps TRBD1 (5 bases). The CDR3 runs to 15 residues. Germline-derived CDR1 and CDR2 are SGDLS and YYNGEE. V lost 0 bases and J lost 3, with 12 bases in between. CDR3 region: CASSVGAGSDYGYTF. The CDR3 nucleotides are TGTGCCAGCAGCGTAGGGGCAGGGAGCGACTATGGCTACACCTTC.

CDR3 region: CASSPLAGSSYEQYF. The DNA of the CDR3 is TGTGCCAGCAGTCCCTTAGCGGGAAGCTCCTACGAGCAGTACTTC. V is TRBV27 and J is TRBJ2-7; 8 positions match TRBD2. Germline V gene data show CDR1 as MNHEY and CDR2 as SMNVEV (reference sequence). The CDR3 contains 15 residues. The junction had 6 bases not matched to a gene; V was cut back by 5 bases and J by 0 bases.

A single count supports this clone. This chain uses TRBV29-1 with TRBJ1-5; D gene uncertain. This CDR3 is built from 13 residues. Germline-derived CDR1 and CDR2 are SQVTM and ANQGSEA. Deletions cut 4 bases from V and 0 bases from J, with 7 bases between. The CDR3 is CSVAENSNQPQHF. Written as DNA, the CDR3 is TGCAGCGTTGCAGAAAATAGCAATCAGCCCCAGCATTTT.